A single sample gave rise to the 27 T cell receptor beta chains below, sequenced in a study of blood T cell repertoires in COVID-19. Profiled with immunoSEQ multiplex PCR; TCRdb holds only in-frame clones, not every one. This sample yields about 250,000 clones, of which over 80% are seen a single time; around 30% belongs to the top ten. The source material was peripheral blood. The receptors stem from a man between 35 and 55 years old with acute or convalescent COVID-19.

This sequence joins TRBV14 and TRBJ2-1; unclear D gene. Trimming cost V 0 bases and J 0 bases, with 12 bases left between them. This CDR3 has 17 amino acids. Germline assignment: CDR1 SGHDN and CDR2 FVKESK. The chain's CDR3 is CASSQDHGPSSYNEQFF. DNA of the CDR3: TGTGCCAGCAGCCAAGATCATGGCCCCAGCTCCTACAATGAGCAGTTCTTC.

This chain uses TRBV4-2 with TRBJ1-1, with D possibly being TRBD1 (5 bases). V lost 0 bases to trimming and J lost 11 bases, with 13 bases between them. This CDR3 spans 13 amino acids. CDR1 LGHNA and CDR2 YNFKEQ come from the germline V gene. CDR3 bases: TGTGCCAGCAGCCAAGATAGGAGGGGAGAGGCTTTCTTT. This codes for CASSQDRRGEAFF.

The chain has TRBV4-2 and TRBJ2-1; 8 bases map to TRBD1. The germline CDR1 and CDR2 sequences are LGHNA and YNFKEQ. V gave up 4 bases and J gave up 8 bases; unmatched junction bases: 10. The CDR3 is 15 amino acids. The DNA of the CDR3 is TGTGCCAGCAGCCCATCAGGACAGGGATTCTATGAGCAGTTCTTC. This gives the protein CASSPSGQGFYEQFF.

This clone turned up a few times. The genes are TRBV30 and TRBJ2-2, with D maybe TRBD1 (6 bases). Looked up from germline, CDR1 is GTSNPN and CDR2 is SVGIG (reference sequence). This CDR3 region has 15 residues. The V end was cut by 5 bases, the J end by 5 bases, with 18 bases between. The CDR3 bases are TGTGCCTGGGAGACTACAGGGATGAATACCGGGGAGCTGTTTTTT. Translation: CAWETTGMNTGELFF.

This sequence joins TRBV5-4 and TRBJ2-6, with a tentative D call TRBD2 (5 bases). CDR3 length equals 13 residues. The germline V and J ends were trimmed by 10 bases and 1 base, with 9 bases remaining between them. Germline assignment: CDR1 SGHNT and CDR2 YYREEE (reference sequence). The CDR3 spells CAQKRSGANVLTF. DNA of the CDR3: TGTGCCCAAAAGCGGTCTGGGGCCAACGTCCTGACTTTC. The full variable domain, in which reference TRBV5-4 and TRBJ2-6 provide the parts outside the CDR3, is ETGVTQSPTHLIKTRGQQVTLRCSSQSGHNTVSWYQQALGQGPQFIFQYYREEENGRGNFPPRFSGLQFPNYSSELNVNALELDDSALYLCAQKRSGANVLTFGAGSRLTVL.

The rearrangement uses TRBV7-2 and TRBJ1-1, with 10 nucleotides matching TRBD1. Germline CDR1 reads SGHTA; CDR2 reads FQGNSA. The junction had 6 bases not matched to a gene; V was cut back by 5 bases and J by 6 bases. This CDR3 spans 14 amino acids. For the CDR3, the DNA is TGTGCCAGCAGCCCCCGACAGGGGGCCTCTGAAGCTTTCTTT. Protein sequence: CASSPRQGASEAFF.

The V call is TRBV21-1, the J call TRBJ2-7; the listed D gene, TRBD2, was not tested against the DNA. TRBV21-1 is a documented pseudogene. The CDR3 is 17 amino acids. CDR3 nucleotides: TGTGCCAGCAGCAAAGCGCTTCGCGGGAGAATATCCTACGAGCAGTACTTC. Translated, it gives CASSKALRGRISYEQYF.

The gene calls are TRBV7-7 and TRBJ2-5; perhaps TRBD1 as D (5 bases). CDR3 length: 13 amino acids. Trimming shortened V by 4 bases and J by 5 bases, and 11 bases separated the two germline ends. Germline V gene lookup returns CDR1 SSHAT and CDR2 FNYEAQ (reference sequence). CDR3 nucleotides: TGTGCCAGCAGCTCGGACATGGGGGAGACCCAGTACTTC. The encoded protein is CASSSDMGETQYF.

The chain couples TRBV6-5 to TRBJ2-5; D remains unclear. From germline, CDR1 is MNHEY and CDR2 SVGAGI. V lost 6 bases, J lost 2 bases, and 10 bases lay in between. CDR3 length: 13 residues. The CDR3: CASSPLDQETQYF. In DNA, the CDR3 is TGTGCCAGCAGCCCCCTAGATCAAGAGACCCAGTACTTC.

The chain recombines TRBV19 with TRBJ2-7, with 8 bases lining up with TRBD2. The CDR3 contains 14 residues. The ends lost 6 bases at V and 4 bases at J; junction bases unmatched: 8. Germline CDR1 LNHDA, CDR2 SQIVND (reference sequence). CDR3 coding DNA: TGTGCCAGTAGCGTAGCGGGGCCCCCGTACGAGCAGTACTTC. Encoded protein: CASSVAGPPYEQYF.

The V gene is TRBV7-8, the J gene TRBJ2-7, with D perhaps matching TRBD2 (6 bases). Germline CDR1 reads SGHVS; CDR2 reads FQNEAQ. V lost 1 base and J lost 1, with 11 bases in between. The CDR3 covers 15 residues. CDR3 region: CASSLGSGGSYEQYF. The CDR3 DNA sequence: TGTGCCAGCAGCTTAGGGTCCGGGGGTTCCTACGAGCAGTACTTC.

The chain carries TRBV14 and TRBJ2-1; D is ambiguous. This CDR3 spans 17 amino acids. Trimming cost V 4 bases and J 0 bases, with 16 bases left between them. CDR1 is SGHDN and CDR2 is FVKESK in the germline V gene. The DNA for the CDR3 is TGTGCCAGCAGCCCCAGACTGGATTCGAGCTCCTACAATGAGCAGTTCTTC. Its translation is CASSPRLDSSSYNEQFF. The full variable domain, rest sourced from reference TRBV14 and TRBJ2-1, is EAGVTQFPSHSVIEKGQTVTLRCDPISGHDNLYWYRRVMGKEIKFLLHFVKESKQDESGMPNNRFLAERTGGTYSTLKVQPAELEDSGVYFCASSPRLDSSSYNEQFFGPGTRLTVL.

This chain links TRBV6-6 with TRBJ2-7; D gene unclear. The V end was cut by 0 bases, the J end by 6 bases, with 15 bases between. Per the germline V gene, CDR1 is MNHNY and CDR2 is SVGAGI (reference sequence). The CDR3 runs 15 residues. CDR3 sequence: CASSYSSGVVSEQYF. CDR3 bases: TGTGCCAGCAGTTACTCGTCCGGTGTTGTCTCCGAGCAGTACTTC.

This chain links TRBV6-5 with TRBJ2-1; TRBD2 aligns across 10 bases. The CDR3 runs to 15 residues. With V trimmed by 8 bases and J by 7 bases, 11 bases remained unmatched. From germline, CDR1 is MNHEY and CDR2 SVGAGI. This CDR3 is CASGRGLASRNEQFF. CDR3 coding DNA: TGTGCCAGCGGGCGGGGACTAGCGTCTAGGAATGAGCAGTTCTTC.

As for this clone: This sample includes further DNA sequences coding for the same CDR3. The chain is built from TRBV5-5 and TRBJ1-3; 7 nucleotides agree with TRBD1. Germline V CDR1 and CDR2: SGHKS, YYEKEE (reference sequence). This CDR3 spans 14 amino acids. The trim removed 2 bases at V and 3 bases at J, leaving 2 bases unmatched. CDR3 sequence (DNA): TGTGCCAGCAGCTTAGGGGGCGGTGGAAACACCATATATTTT. It yields the protein CASSLGGGGNTIYF. The complete variable domain, with remaining parts taken from reference TRBV5-5 and TRBJ1-3, reads DAGVTQSPTHLIKTRGQQVTLRCSPISGHKSVSWYQQVLGQGPQFIFQYYEKEERGRGNFPDRFSARQFPNYSSELNVNALLLGDSALYLCASSLGGGGNTIYFGEGSWLTVV.

The CDR3 nucleotides read TGTGCCAGCAGTTCAGGGACTAGCGGGACTTCCTACAATGAGCAGTTCTTC. Translated: CASSSGTSGTSYNEQFF. The chain is built from TRBV27 and TRBJ2-1; TRBD2 matches 13 bases. Germline CDR1 reads MNHEY; CDR2 reads SMNVEV (reference sequence). The CDR3 has 17 residues. V gave up 4 bases and J gave up 1 base; unmatched junction bases: 4.

This sequence joins TRBV11-2 and TRBJ2-7, with TRBD2 matching over 7 bases. The CDR3 extends over 15 amino acids. The germline V gene has CDR1 SGHAT and CDR2 FQNNGV. The junction had 7 bases not matched to a gene; V was cut back by 1 base and J by 4 bases. The CDR3 bases are TGTGCCAGCAGCTTAGTGGGAGGGCTTAATTACGAGCAGTACTTC. Translating gives CASSLVGGLNYEQYF.

The V gene is TRBV14, the J gene TRBJ2-7; D is perhaps TRBD1 (5 bases). Germline V gene sequence: CDR1 SGHDN, CDR2 FVKESK. Deletions cut 0 bases from V and 9 bases from J, with 18 bases between. The CDR3 is 15 residues long. The CDR3 here is CASSQDDSAWGGQYF. DNA for the CDR3: TGTGCCAGCAGCCAAGACGACAGTGCCTGGGGCGGGCAGTACTTC.

V usage is TRBV5-1 and J usage is TRBJ1-3; D possibly corresponds to TRBD1 (5 bases). V lost 4 bases and J 1 base, leaving 24 bases between the germline ends. Germline-derived CDR1 and CDR2 are SGHRS and YFSETQ. The CDR3 consists of 19 residues. CDR3 DNA sequence: TGCGCCAGCAGCATGGGGGAACCGAGAGACAGTAAATCTGGAAACACCATATATTTT. Translated: CASSMGEPRDSKSGNTIYF.

The chain links TRBV28 to TRBJ2-1, with TRBD1 identical over 8 bases. Germline V CDR1 and CDR2: MDHEN, SYDVKM. The CDR3 runs to 17 residues. V lost 3 bases and J lost 7; bases outside the gene matches: 14. CDR3 sequence reads: CASSFHMIGTGGNEQFF. The CDR3 nucleotides are TGTGCCAGCAGTTTCCATATGATCGGGACAGGCGGGAATGAGCAGTTCTTC.

CDR3 region: CAISPGPYEQYF. DNA for the CDR3: TGTGCCATCAGCCCTGGGCCCTACGAGCAGTACTTC. V is TRBV10-3 and J is TRBJ2-7; D uncertain. Trimming stripped 6 bases from V and 2 bases from J, with 8 bases between. The CDR3 loop spans 12 amino acids. Germline V gene lookup returns CDR1 ENHRY and CDR2 SYGVKD.

The J gene is TRBJ2-1, the V gene TRBV19, with no clear D. V was shortened by 1 base and J by 5 bases, with 6 bases between the two germline ends. Germline V gene data show CDR1 as LNHDA and CDR2 as SQIVND (reference sequence). There are 13 residues in the CDR3. The CDR3 region is CASSIGPNNEQFF. CDR3 coding DNA: TGTGCCAGTAGTATAGGTCCAAACAATGAGCAGTTCTTC.

A remark on this clone: This CDR3 is also generated by other DNA sequences in the sample. This sequence joins TRBV19 and TRBJ1-1; the D gene is possibly TRBD1 (6 bases). This CDR3 is 13 amino acids long. V gave up 5 bases and J gave up 1 base, with 8 bases separating them. Germline lookup yields CDR1 LNHDA and CDR2 SQIVND (reference sequence). As DNA, the CDR3 is TGTGCCAGTAGTTTGACAGGGAACACTGAAGCTTTCTTT. Its protein product is CASSLTGNTEAFF.

The chain carries TRBV5-8 and TRBJ2-1, with 7 bases fitting TRBD2. CDR3 length: 15 residues. The germline CDR1 and CDR2 sequences are SGHTS and YDEGEE. Unmatched junction bases numbered 2, after V lost 2 bases and J lost 0 bases. CDR3 sequence: CASSLGGSSYNEQFF. The CDR3 DNA reads TGTGCCAGCAGCTTAGGCGGGAGCTCCTACAATGAGCAGTTCTTC.

This sequence joins TRBV4-2 and TRBJ1-3; D gene unclear. Germline V gene lookup returns CDR1 LGHNA and CDR2 YNFKEQ. The CDR3 is made up of 14 amino acids. The V gene lost 4 bases and the J gene lost 0 bases, with 7 bases spanning the gap. This chain's CDR3 is CASSPVLSGNTIYF. DNA for the CDR3: TGTGCCAGCAGCCCAGTTCTCTCTGGAAACACCATATATTTT.

The chain has TRBV2 and TRBJ1-2; TRBD1 agrees at 7 bases. The CDR3 consists of 13 residues. Germline loops: CDR1 SNHLY, CDR2 FYNNEI. J gave up 3 bases and V 3 bases, and 1 base lay outside the gene matches. The CDR3 bases are TGTGCCAGCAGTGATGGACAGGACTATGGCTACACCTTC. Its protein is CASSDGQDYGYTF.

V gene TRBV6-1 combines with J gene TRBJ2-6; tentative D call: TRBD1 (5 bases). V lost 1 base, J lost 2 bases, and 9 bases lay in between. The CDR3 has 16 amino acids. The germline V gene has CDR1 MNHNS and CDR2 SASEGT. The CDR3 reads CASSEDLGAGANVLTF. The CDR3 region has the DNA TGTGCCAGCAGTGAAGACTTAGGGGCTGGGGCCAACGTCCTGACTTTC.